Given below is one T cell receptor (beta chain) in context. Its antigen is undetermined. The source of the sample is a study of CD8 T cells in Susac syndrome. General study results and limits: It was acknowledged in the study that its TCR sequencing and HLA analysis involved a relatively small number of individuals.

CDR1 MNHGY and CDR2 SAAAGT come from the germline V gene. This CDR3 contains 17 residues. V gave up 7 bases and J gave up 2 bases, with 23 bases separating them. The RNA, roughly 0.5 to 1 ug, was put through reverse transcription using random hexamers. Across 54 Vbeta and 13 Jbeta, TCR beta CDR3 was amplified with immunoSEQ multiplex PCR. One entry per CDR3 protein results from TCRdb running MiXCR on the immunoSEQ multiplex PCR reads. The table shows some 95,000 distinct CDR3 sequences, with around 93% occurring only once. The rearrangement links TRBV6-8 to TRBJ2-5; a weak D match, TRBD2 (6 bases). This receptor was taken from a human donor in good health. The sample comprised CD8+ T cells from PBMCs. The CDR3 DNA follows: TGTGCCAGCACCGAAGCGGATCAGCGGGCCATACAAGAGACCCAGTACTTC. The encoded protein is CASTEADQRAIQETQYF.